This T cell receptor beta chain came from a study of blood T cell repertoires in COVID-19 (dated by TCRdb to between 2020 and 2021). Context from the whole study: The collaborator samples originated in the United States, Italy and Spain and spanned the acute and convalescent phases of COVID-19. The samples were drawn from the first 160 participants of the ongoing ImmuneRACE study and from over a thousand subjects provided by 6 global collaborators. The repertoires were released in a freely available public database intended as a resource for research on the immune response to SARS-CoV-2. Where available, HLA class I and class II types were taken from metadata supplied by the sample provider and were not determined by assay-based typing. Sample metadata almost always included a de-identified subject ID, COVID-19 status, age in years and sex. The material from the prospective study consisted of cDNA or gDNA derived from T cells, B-cell-depleted T cells, or PBMCs. Deeply sampled blood TCRbeta repertoires from subjects exposed to, actively infected with, or recovered from COVID-19 were included in the dataset.

As to this clone: The clone's antigen remains unknown. Per-base qualities were not stored, and no clone one base away is much larger.

Collaborating institutions collected whole blood in K2EDTA tubes following their own protocols. For TCRbeta analysis, collaborators shipped samples in one of three forms: frozen whole blood, isolated PBMCs, or DNA extracted from either of those sample types. Study-wide findings and limitations: Clinical and demographic metadata were provided uncurated, with the amount varying by source and participant.

The immunoSEQ Assay, a bias-controlled multiplex PCR, was used to amplify TCRbeta CDR3 regions from genomic DNA. The study's own analysis went as follows. The number of nucleated cells in each sample was estimated by amplification of reference gene primers within the assay. To quantify the absolute abundance of each unique TCRbeta CDR3 rearrangement, sequence reads were collapsed and filtered. Productive Simpson clonality was computed per sample as the square root of Simpson's diversity index over productive rearrangements. Held by TCRdb, this immuneACCESS table contains in-frame sequences only and omits some clones. Under half of the omission traces to an unresolved V gene where checked; the cause of the rest is unknown. V and J calls and clone size are as listed in that table; D and trimming were resolved from the DNA. In all, the sample holds roughly 140,000 clones, and 80% of those were seen once. The ten largest account for roughly 0.6% of the sample.

The CDR3 runs 13 residues from the cysteine to the phenylalanine. The sequence is cut down to CDR3 DNA, 39 bases in frame from base 1. Based on the germline V gene (reference sequence), the CDR1 and CDR2 sequences are LNHDA and SQIVND. Ends trimmed: V by 5 bases, J by 7 bases; bases unmatched to a gene: 6. This TCR was sampled from a man in his 60s with acute or convalescent COVID-19. Sequenced: peripheral blood. This chain joins TRBV19 to TRBJ2-5; 8 bases in between match TRBD2. The CDR3 in this case is CASSPGLEVTQYF. DNA sequence: TGTGCCAGTAGTCCGGGACTAGAGGTGACCCAGTACTTC. With all but the CDR3 taken from the reference TRBV19 and TRBJ2-5 genes, the full variable domain is: DGGITQSPKYLFRKEGQNVTLSCEQNLNHDAMYWYRQDPGQGLRLIYYSQIVNDFQKGDIAEGYSVSREKKESFPLTVTSAQKNPTAFYLCASSPGLEVTQYFGPGTRLLVL.